This T cell receptor beta chain emerged from a study of early T cells in non-severe SARS-CoV-2 infection. Study at large: The chains were unpaired, and the sequenced material was bulk RNA from unsorted whole blood. Study outcomes and limitations: The VDJdb matching leaned toward anti-spike CD8 responses and overlooked private and CD4 specificities.

Remarks on this clonotype: Its antigen is unidentified.

Unique molecular identifier tags were affixed to discrete cDNA molecules. TCRdb re-called the 5' RACE reads through MiXCR, storing one row per CDR3 protein. Of about 39,000 distinct CDR3 sequences in the sample, 5.5% were seen once. V lost 2 bases and J 3 bases, leaving 8 bases between the germline ends. The CDR3 runs 13 residues. In germline, CDR1 is SGHKS, CDR2 YYEKEE (reference sequence). J is TRBJ1-1 and V is TRBV5-5; D not resolved. This TCR was sampled from an adult who was a healthcare worker with PCR-confirmed SARS-CoV-2 infection or an uninfected control (not recorded which). The sample was whole blood, taken at baseline. Here the CDR3 reads CASSFSSYTEAFF. CDR3 DNA: TGTGCCAGCAGCTTTTCGTCGTACACTGAAGCTTTCTTT.